This T cell receptor (beta chain) was sequenced in a study of T cells in localized non-small cell lung cancer. The assay was immunoSEQ multiplex PCR, and TCRdb's table has in-frame clones only and misses some. This table has tens of thousands of clones, around nine tenths appearing once. Germline V lookup: CDR1 MRHNA, CDR2 SNTAGT. The V segment lost 0 bases and the J segment 1 base; nucleotides outside the gene matches: 9. The CDR3 has 19 amino acids. Study conclusions and caveats: Heterogeneity within the tumor remains possible, as just one region underwent sequencing. A median of 57 of the top 100 tumor clones appeared in adjacent lung, which was paired and uninvolved. Of the tissues analyzed, uninvolved adjacent lung showed maximal T cell clonality, greater than tumor.

Remarks on this clone: No antigen is known for it.

The sequence was collected from a woman aged 40 to 75 with stage I lung adenocarcinoma. V gene TRBV6-4 combines with J gene TRBJ2-6; 7 positions agree with TRBD1. Sequencing was performed on peripheral blood, taken before any cancer treatment. The CDR3 loop is CASSDSNRGRISGANVLTF. The CDR3 DNA follows: TGTGCCAGCAGTGACTCAAACAGGGGACGAATTTCTGGGGCCAACGTCCTGACTTTC.